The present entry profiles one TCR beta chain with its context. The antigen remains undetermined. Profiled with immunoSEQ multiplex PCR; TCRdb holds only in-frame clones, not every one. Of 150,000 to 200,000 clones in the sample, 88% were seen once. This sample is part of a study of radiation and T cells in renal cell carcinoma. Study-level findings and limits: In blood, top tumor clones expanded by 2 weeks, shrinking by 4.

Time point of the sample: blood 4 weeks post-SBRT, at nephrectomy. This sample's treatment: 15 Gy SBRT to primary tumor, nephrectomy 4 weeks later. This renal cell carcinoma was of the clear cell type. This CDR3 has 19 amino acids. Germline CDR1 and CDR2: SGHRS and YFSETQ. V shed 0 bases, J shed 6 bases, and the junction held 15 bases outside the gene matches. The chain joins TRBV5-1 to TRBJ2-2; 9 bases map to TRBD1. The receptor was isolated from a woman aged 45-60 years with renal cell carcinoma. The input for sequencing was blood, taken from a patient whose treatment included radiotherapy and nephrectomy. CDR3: CASSLAWDRVPGASGELFF. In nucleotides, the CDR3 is TGCGCCAGCAGCTTGGCCTGGGACAGGGTTCCGGGCGCGTCCGGGGAGCTGTTTTTT.